Below are 18 T cell receptor beta chains sequenced from a single sample in a study of Ad26.COV2.S vaccination and SARS-CoV-2 variants. Treatment here: around 19 received Ad26.COV2.S at low or high dose, single or two shots; about 5 received placebo; per-sample allocation not given. Repertoires come from day 63 after the first vaccine or placebo injection. Sequencing used immunoSEQ multiplex PCR; TCRdb keeps in-frame clones, though not all of them. This sample carries around 320,000 clones, 70% to 90% of them seen once, and the ten largest clones take approximately 2.2%. Here the sequenced sample was peripheral blood, taken in a trial of Ad26.COV2.S vaccine versus placebo. These receptors came from a person between 18 and 59 years old who received the Ad26.COV2.S COVID-19 vaccine or a placebo.

The chain links TRBV7-3 to TRBJ2-1; 11 positions agree with TRBD1. Trimming removed 3 bases from V and 10 bases from J; junction bases left unmatched: 8. CDR1 and CDR2 from the germline V gene are SGHTA and FQGTGA. This CDR3 has 15 amino acids. CDR3 in amino acids: CASSLDRGLHTEQFF. Here the CDR3 DNA reads TGTGCCAGCAGCTTGGACAGGGGGCTACACACGGAGCAGTTCTTC.

The V call is TRBV28, the J call TRBJ2-2, with D unclear. This CDR3 contains 15 residues. Trimming pared 8 bases from V and 0 bases from J, leaving 13 bases between. CDR1 is MDHEN, CDR2 SYDVKM, per germline. CDR3 loop: CASWAQITNTGELFF. In nucleotides, the CDR3 is TGTGCCAGCTGGGCCCAAATTACGAACACCGGGGAGCTGTTTTTT. The entire variable domain, with the rest obtained from reference TRBV28 and TRBJ2-2, is as follows: DVKVTQSSRYLVKRTGEKVFLECVQDMDHENMFWYRQDPGLGLRLIYFSYDVKMKEKGDIPEGYSVSREKKERFSLILESASTNQTSMYLCASWAQITNTGELFFGEGSRLTVL.

As concerns this clone: One junction end does not reproduce the germline sequence, and a read error may be involved. The chain couples TRBV2 to TRBJ2-7, with D uncertain. This CDR3 region has 13 residues. The V gene's germline CDR1 is SNHLY and CDR2 FYNNEI. Here the CDR3 DNA reads TGTGCCAGCGGTGAGTTTGATACCTACGAGCAGTACTTC. Translating gives CASGEFDTYEQYF.

The rearrangement links TRBV7-9 to TRBJ2-5; 8 bases align to TRBD2. Per the germline V gene, CDR1 is SEHNR and CDR2 is FQNEAQ (reference sequence). The CDR3 loop spans 15 amino acids. V shed 4 bases and J 5 bases; nucleotides not matched to a gene: 9. CDR3 protein: CASSSKRGGPETQYF. CDR3 DNA: TGTGCCAGCAGCTCTAAACGGGGGGGCCCCGAGACCCAGTACTTC.

The chain uses TRBV24-1 and TRBJ2-2; D unresolved. This CDR3 has 14 residues. CDR1 KGHDR and CDR2 SFDVKD come from the germline V gene. V dropped 9 bases and J dropped 1 base, with 11 bases sitting between them. In DNA form, the CDR3 reads TGTGCCACCGCTCCCTTACTGAACACCGGGGAGCTGTTTTTT. Amino acid sequence: CATAPLLNTGELFF.

There are a few counts of this clone. This chain uses TRBV27 with TRBJ2-4; perhaps TRBD1 as D (6 bases). The CDR3 sequence is 15 residues long. Germline CDR1 reads MNHEY; CDR2 reads SMNVEV (reference sequence). The V end lost 5 bases, the J end lost 1 base, and 12 bases lay between the germline ends. The DNA for the CDR3 is TGTGCCAGCAGTCCTAACAGGGTCGCCAAAAACATTCAGTACTTC. As protein: CASSPNRVAKNIQYF.

The rearrangement links TRBV28 to TRBJ2-1; possible D gene TRBD1, 5 bases. The V gene's germline CDR1 is MDHEN and CDR2 SYDVKM. The CDR3 loop spans 14 amino acids. V lost 4 bases and J 4 bases, leaving 11 bases between the germline ends. For the CDR3, the DNA is TGTGCCAGCAGTTCCCGGACACAGTACAATGAGCAGTTCTTC. It is translated as CASSSRTQYNEQFF.

This chain joins TRBV6-1 and TRBJ2-4; D perhaps matches TRBD1 (6 bases). V lost 4 bases and J lost 3, with 19 bases in between. Germline V lookup: CDR1 MNHNS, CDR2 SASEGT. This CDR3 is 17 amino acids long. The CDR3 region is CASSVNVLQGNKNIQYF. The CDR3 DNA reads as TGTGCCAGCAGTGTGAATGTACTGCAGGGGAACAAAAACATTCAGTACTTC.

The CDR3 DNA sequence: TGTGCCAGCAGTCCCCCACCGGGACAACCATCCTACAATGAGCAGTTCTTC. Protein product: CASSPPPGQPSYNEQFF. The gene calls are TRBV27 and TRBJ2-1; D may be TRBD1 (6 bases). The CDR3 length is 17 residues. V lost 5 bases and J lost 1, with 18 bases in between. Germline values: CDR1 MNHEY, CDR2 SMNVEV (reference sequence).

This clone has more than one count but fewer than ten. The rearrangement uses TRBV3-1 (or the pseudogene TRBV3-2) and TRBJ1-2; the D is unclear. V was cut by 2 bases and J by 6 bases, with 16 bases left in between. The CDR3 has 15 residues. The germline CDR1 and CDR2 sequences are LGHDT and YNNKEL (reference sequence). CDR3 loop: CASSQWALSSDGYTF. The DNA of the CDR3 is TGTGCCAGCAGCCAATGGGCCCTATCCTCGGATGGCTACACCTTC.

The chain is built from TRBV3-1 (or the pseudogene TRBV3-2) and TRBJ1-1, with unresolved D. This CDR3 comprises 17 residues. Germline CDR1 reads LGHDT; CDR2 reads YNNKEL (reference sequence). Trimming took 4 bases from V and 5 from J, leaving 23 bases between them. CDR3 nucleotide sequence: TGTGCCAGCAGCCGGGTCTCTACCGGAGCTCGAACTACTGAAGCTTTCTTT. Translating it yields CASSRVSTGARTTEAFF.

The chain carries TRBV3-1 (or the pseudogene TRBV3-2) and TRBJ2-1; D call uncertain. The CDR3 spans 14 residues. Germline CDR1 and CDR2: LGHDT and YNNKEL (reference sequence). V dropped 1 base and J dropped 5 bases, with 9 bases sitting between them. The CDR3 nucleotides read TGTGCCAGCAGCCAAGGGACCTGGAACAATGAGCAGTTCTTC. Translation gives CASSQGTWNNEQFF.

The chain carries TRBV7-6 and TRBJ1-3; D possibly corresponds to TRBD1 (6 bases). V lost 0 bases to trimming and J lost 4 bases, with 10 bases between them. The CDR3 runs 15 residues. The germline V gene encodes CDR1 SGHVS and CDR2 FNYEAQ. The CDR3 DNA sequence: TGTGCCAGCAGCTTAGCCCGGGGGGCAGGAAACACCATATATTTT. Translated: CASSLARGAGNTIYF.

The chain has TRBV13 and TRBJ2-7; TRBD1 is a possible D gene (6 bases). This CDR3 has 12 amino acids. Per the germline V gene, CDR1 is PRHDT and CDR2 is FYEKMQ (reference sequence). V lost 3 bases and J 6 bases, leaving 9 bases between the germline ends. This chain's CDR3 is CASSFTGSEQYF. The CDR3 region has the DNA TGTGCCAGCAGCTTTACAGGGTCCGAGCAGTACTTC.

CDR3: CASSYNTGTNQPQHF. CDR3 sequence (DNA): TGTGCCAGCAGTTATAATACAGGGACTAATCAGCCCCAGCATTTT. The rearrangement uses TRBV6-9 and TRBJ1-5; D is possibly TRBD1 (6 bases). The CDR3 sequence is 15 residues long. V lost 2 bases and J lost 4, with 12 bases in between. Germline V gives CDR1 MNHGY, CDR2 SVAAGI.

This clone was seen a handful of times. The chain couples TRBV10-3 to TRBJ2-7; maybe TRBD1 (6 bases). Trimming left V 2 bases short and J 5 bases short, with 16 bases between. The V gene's germline CDR1 is ENHRY and CDR2 SYGVKD. The CDR3 has 15 amino acids. The CDR3 nucleotides are TGTGCCATCAGTGAGGGGACACCATTAAACCACGAGCAGTACTTC. Residues: CAISEGTPLNHEQYF.

The chain uses TRBV5-1 and TRBJ1-1, with a possible D match to TRBD1 (6 bases). Looked up from germline, CDR1 is SGHRS and CDR2 is YFSETQ. This CDR3 region has 14 residues. Trimming removed 4 bases from V and 7 bases from J, with 17 bases in between. The CDR3 is CASSPGGGEGEAFF. CDR3 bases: TGCGCCAGCAGCCCGGGGGGCGGAGAGGGTGAAGCTTTCTTT.

This clone was seen more than once but under ten times. The CDR3 sequence: CASSKQGLTDTQYF. Here the CDR3 DNA reads TGTGCCAGTAGTAAACAGGGATTAACAGATACGCAGTATTTT. V gene TRBV19 combines with J gene TRBJ2-3, with a weak D call TRBD1 (6 bases). Trimming removed 4 bases at V and 3 bases at J, with 11 bases between. The CDR3 has 14 amino acids. CDR1 and CDR2 from the germline V gene are LNHDA and SQIVND (reference sequence).